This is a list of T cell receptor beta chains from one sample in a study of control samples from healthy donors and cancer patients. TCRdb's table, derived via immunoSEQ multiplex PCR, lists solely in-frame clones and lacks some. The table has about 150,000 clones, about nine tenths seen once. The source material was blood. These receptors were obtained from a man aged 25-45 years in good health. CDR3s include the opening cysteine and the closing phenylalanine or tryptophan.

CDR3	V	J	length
CASSLMKPGLAGVTGELFF	TRBV6-2/TRBV6-3	TRBJ2-2	19
CASSPTPSYEQYF	TRBV21-1	TRBJ2-7	13
CATRDSLNSPLHF	TRBV6-5	TRBJ1-6	13
CATSDSGTGPYEQYF	TRBV24-1	TRBJ2-7	15
CASGLSGGGGYTF	TRBV12-5	TRBJ1-2	13
CASTRGSGGSPQNEQYF	TRBV9	TRBJ2-7	17
CASSWGGARNSPLHF	TRBV5-4	TRBJ1-6	15
CASSDRREEKLFF	TRBV6-4	TRBJ1-4	13
CASSSETGASYEQYF	TRBV5-6	TRBJ2-7	15
CASSGTGGRNEQFF	TRBV9	TRBJ2-1	14
CASSQGTPSSYNEQFF	TRBV4-3	TRBJ2-1	16
CASSRQSTDTQYF	TRBV5-1	TRBJ2-3	13
CASRTGGGYGYTF	TRBV6-5	TRBJ1-2	13
CASPTPNEGTSGRIKGEQFF	TRBV3-1/TRBV3-2	TRBJ2-1	20
CASSIQGQGVYEQYF	TRBV19	TRBJ2-7	15
CASSWASGSGGELFF	TRBV28	TRBJ2-2	15
CASSLRTPYYEQYF	TRBV13	TRBJ2-7	14
CASTRGSTSVGDNEQFF	TRBV19	TRBJ2-1	17
CASSFRGDLEPRLASETQYF	TRBV7-7	TRBJ2-5	20
CASSLDGRSSYNEQFF	TRBV5-1	TRBJ2-1	16
CASSRQGTETEAFF	TRBV9	TRBJ1-1	14
CASSIEESSEQYF	TRBV19	TRBJ2-7	13
CASSNSGSYEQYF	TRBV19	TRBJ2-7	13
CASSLPRDQSSYNEQFF	TRBV5-1	TRBJ2-1	17
CASSLPNSAENEQFF	TRBV7-3	TRBJ2-1	15
CASSRRKPGLGTQETQYF	TRBV14	TRBJ2-5	18
CASRGGALQGDTQYF	TRBV28	TRBJ2-3	15
CASSFTIDKNTEAFF	TRBV5-1	TRBJ1-1	15
CASSHWGAALQETQYF	TRBV7-6	TRBJ2-5	16
CASSYSGGYADTQYF	TRBV6-5	TRBJ2-3	15
CARLTGLSTDTQYF	TRBV2	TRBJ2-3	14
CASSPSWGGTEAFF	TRBV3-1/TRBV3-2	TRBJ1-1	14
CAITIDMSSGNTIYF	TRBV10-3	TRBJ1-3	15
CASSLGGEVPYEQYF	TRBV5-1	TRBJ2-7	15
CASSPTDQPQHF	TRBV7-9	TRBJ1-5	12
CASSFTDTQYF	TRBV13	TRBJ2-3	11
CASSYTQGDTEAFF	TRBV11-3	TRBJ1-1	14
CASNMDSNQPQHF	TRBV2	TRBJ1-5	13
CASSYPAGDDNQPQHF	TRBV6-2/TRBV6-3	TRBJ1-5	16
CASSLGDSQETQYF	TRBV13	TRBJ2-5	14
CASSHFAGSSYEQYF	TRBV27	TRBJ2-7	15
CASSLERGGDYNEQFF	TRBV5-6	TRBJ2-1	16
CSAARTINGEQYF	TRBV29-1	TRBJ2-7	13
CAGGADTEAFF	TRBV2	TRBJ1-1	11
CASSPQGTYGYTF	TRBV14	TRBJ1-2	13
CASSQAGTSGNTGELFF	TRBV4-2	TRBJ2-2	17
CASSPYRRGLEMRETQYF	TRBV7-8	TRBJ2-5	18
CATSDFGTGGTDTQYF	TRBV24-1	TRBJ2-3	16
CASRQGATEAFF	TRBV27	TRBJ1-1	12
CASSRRGDLGLNYGYTF	TRBV5-8	TRBJ1-2	17